Presented here are 21 T cell receptor beta chains from one specimen sequenced in a study of identical twins. One entry per CDR3 protein, called by TCRdb with MiXCR from the 5' RACE reads. The sample records roughly 1,500,000 distinct CDR3 sequences, 32% being singletons. Sequences were obtained from cord blood. The receptors were sampled from a newborn girl in good health.

The count of this clonotype is one. The chain employs TRBV30 and TRBJ2-5; the D is unclear. Judging by the DNA end, TRBJ2-7 fits better; the J call may be wrong. The germline gives CDR1 GTSNPN, CDR2 SVGIG (reference sequence). The CDR3 is 12 residues long. As DNA, the CDR3 is TGTGCCTGGAGTGTACGACCCTACGAGCAGTACTTC. Its protein is CAWSVRPYEQYF.

This clonotype showed up just a few times. V and J are TRBV12-3 or TRBV12-4 and TRBJ2-1; 13 nucleotides agree with TRBD2. The trim removed 6 bases at V and 8 bases at J, leaving 7 bases unmatched. The CDR3 contains 15 residues. The CDR3 nucleotides are TGTGCCAGCAGGGGACTAGCGGGGAAGGGGTATGAGCAGTTCTTC. Translating gives CASRGLAGKGYEQFF.

In its sample, this clonotype was seen a few times. The CDR3 nucleotides are TGCAGCGTTGGCCGAACGACCCCCATTATCACTGAAGCTTTCTTT. It codes for CSVGRTTPIITEAFF. The chain employs TRBV29-1 and TRBJ1-1, with no clear D. This CDR3 contains 15 residues. Germline loops: CDR1 SQVTM, CDR2 ANQGSEA. Trimming left V 4 bases short and J 4 bases short, with 19 bases between.

This clonotype was detected ten times or more. V and J are TRBV7-2 and TRBJ2-3; D possibly corresponds to TRBD1 (6 bases). Germline CDR1 is SGHTA and CDR2 is FQGNSA. The ends were cut back, 5 bases at V and 2 bases at J, with 8 bases in the middle. The CDR3 spans 13 residues. In nucleotides, the CDR3 is TGTGCCAGCAGCGGGGACAACACAGATACGCAGTATTTT. Translated: CASSGDNTDTQYF.

V is TRBV4-1 and J is TRBJ2-3; perhaps TRBD2 as D (6 bases). There are 16 residues in the CDR3. CDR1 and CDR2 (germline): MGHRA, YSYEKL. Trimming stripped 0 bases from V and 2 bases from J, with 12 bases between. The CDR3 loop reads CASSQDQRGNTDTQYF. CDR3 bases: TGCGCCAGCAGCCAAGATCAGCGCGGGAACACAGATACGCAGTATTTT.

This rearrangement joins TRBV24-1 to TRBJ2-6; D is ambiguous. The CDR3 consists of 15 residues. CDR1 and CDR2 from the germline V gene are KGHDR and SFDVKD. V lost 5 bases to trimming and J lost 0 bases, with 7 bases between them. DNA for the CDR3: TGTGCCACCAGTGGGACGGGCTCTGGGGCCAACGTCCTGACTTTC. Its translation: CATSGTGSGANVLTF.

V gene TRBV3-1 combines with J gene TRBJ2-1, with 7 bases lining up with TRBD2. The CDR3 spans 12 residues. J gave up 13 bases and V 1 base, and 4 bases lay outside the gene matches. Germline V gives CDR1 LGHDT, CDR2 YNNKEL (reference sequence). CDR3 sequence (DNA): TGTGCCAGCAGCCAAGGGGAGGGATACCAGTTCTTC. Translated, it gives CASSQGEGYQFF.

A word on this clonotype: This may stem from a read error, because a much larger clone lies one nucleotide away. This CDR3 reads CASSFDPAYEQFF. The CDR3 region has the DNA TGTGCCAGCAGTTTCGACCCCGCCTACGAGCAGTTCTTC. The chain links TRBV12-3 or TRBV12-4 to TRBJ2-1; D call uncertain. Trimming left V 3 bases short and J 10 bases short, with 13 bases between. CDR3 size: 13 residues.

This clonotype was seen more than once but under ten times. The chain couples TRBV12-3 or TRBV12-4 to TRBJ1-5; D gene ambiguous. The CDR3 is 14 amino acids. V lost 3 bases to trimming and J lost 2 bases, with 8 bases between them. The CDR3 region is CASSFLGGNQPQHF. CDR3 sequence (DNA): TGTGCCAGCAGTTTCCTCGGCGGCAATCAGCCCCAGCATTTT.

This chain joins TRBV6-2 or TRBV6-3 and TRBJ2-5; D perhaps matches TRBD2 (6 bases). The DNA end is a closer match to TRBJ2-7, so the J assignment may be wrong. The CDR3 is 13 amino acids. The germline gives CDR1 MNHEY, CDR2 SVGEGT. CDR3 DNA: TGTGCCAGCCGCGAGCGGGCCTCCTACGAGCAGTACTTC. This gives the protein CASRERASYEQYF.

This clonotype was counted between two and nine times. The J gene is TRBJ2-3, the V gene TRBV7-2; 8 positions agree with TRBD2. Per germline, CDR1 SGHTA and CDR2 FQGNSA. The CDR3 totals 16 residues. V lost 1 base to trimming and J lost 5 bases; unmatched junction nucleotides: 8. The CDR3: CASSLDRGLDLDTQYF. CDR3 DNA sequence: TGTGCCAGCAGCTTAGATAGGGGACTAGACCTAGATACGCAGTATTTT. Supplemented by reference TRBV7-2 and TRBJ2-3, the full variable domain reads GAGVSQSPSNKVTEKGKDVELRCDPISGHTALYWYRQSLGQGLEFLIYFQGNSAPDKSGLPSDRFSAERTGGSVSTLTIQRTQQEDSAVYLCASSLDRGLDLDTQYFGPGTRLTVL.

In this sample, this clonotype turned up a few times. This chain joins TRBV2 and TRBJ1-6; TRBD1 agrees at 9 bases. Per the germline V gene, CDR1 is SNHLY and CDR2 is FYNNEI. V lost 3 bases to trimming and J lost 10 bases; unmatched junction nucleotides: 4. The CDR3 totals 14 residues. The DNA for the CDR3 is TGTGCCAGCAGTGACGGGACAGGGTTCTCACCCCTCCACTTT. Protein sequence: CASSDGTGFSPLHF.

The V call is TRBV20-1, the J call TRBJ1-4; maybe TRBD1 (5 bases). Looked up from germline, CDR1 is DFQATT and CDR2 is SNEGSKA (reference sequence). The CDR3 loop spans 14 amino acids. V gave up 0 bases and J gave up 5 bases, with 10 bases separating them. The DNA for the CDR3 is TGCAGTGCTAGAGAGAGGGGACGGAATGAAAAACTGTTTTTT. The encoded protein is CSARERGRNEKLFF.

This clonotype was found a few times. V gene TRBV29-1 combines with J gene TRBJ1-2; 8 positions match TRBD1. Germline V gives CDR1 SQVTM, CDR2 ANQGSEA. This CDR3 contains 15 residues. V shed 0 bases, J shed 3 bases, and the junction held 6 bases outside the gene matches. In DNA form, the CDR3 reads TGCAGCGTTGAAGATCCAGGGGGCTGGCACTATGGCTACACCTTC. Translation: CSVEDPGGWHYGYTF.

This clonotype showed up just a few times. The chain couples TRBV7-9 to TRBJ2-5; D gene uncertain. This CDR3 comprises 13 residues. Trimming stripped 4 bases from V and 2 bases from J, with 8 bases between. CDR1 and CDR2 from the germline V gene are SEHNR and FQNEAQ (reference sequence). The CDR3 reads CASSSWLQETQYF. The CDR3 DNA reads TGTGCCAGCAGCTCCTGGCTTCAAGAGACCCAGTACTTC.

The CDR3 loop reads CSARELGSGRIYNEQFF. CDR3 nucleotides: TGCAGTGCTAGGGAACTGGGTAGCGGGAGAATTTACAATGAGCAGTTCTTC. This chain links TRBV20-1 with TRBJ2-1; 9 bases are shared with TRBD2. V lost 3 bases to trimming and J lost 4 bases; unmatched junction nucleotides: 13. From germline, CDR1 is DFQATT and CDR2 SNEGSKA (reference sequence). The CDR3 has 17 residues.

This clonotype was recorded a few times. This rearrangement joins TRBV5-1 to TRBJ2-3; D is unresolved. The V end lost 4 bases, the J end lost 0 bases, and 12 bases lay between the germline ends. This CDR3 is 15 amino acids long. CDR1 SGHRS and CDR2 YFSETQ come from the germline V gene. The CDR3, as DNA: TGCGCCAGCAGCGCTTGGTCGGGTAGCACAGATACGCAGTATTTT. Its translation: CASSAWSGSTDTQYF.

This chain links TRBV12-3 or TRBV12-4 with TRBJ1-1; D remains unclear. This CDR3 has 14 amino acids. Deletions cut 1 base from V and 5 bases from J, with 11 bases between. The CDR3 DNA reads as TGTGCCAGCAGTTTAGGGGTGTTGGGGACTGAAGCTTTCTTT. Protein sequence: CASSLGVLGTEAFF.

This clonotype has only a few counts. This chain connects TRBV12-3 or TRBV12-4 to TRBJ2-3; no firm D call. V shed 4 bases and J shed 0 bases, with 11 bases lying between them. The CDR3 extends over 15 amino acids. The CDR3 bases are TGTGCCAGCAGTTCTGGACGACCTAGCACAGATACGCAGTATTTT. Its protein is CASSSGRPSTDTQYF.

The sample holds a few counts of this clonotype. This sequence joins TRBV28 and TRBJ2-7; D possibly matches TRBD1 or TRBD2 (5 bases each). The germline V gene has CDR1 MDHEN and CDR2 SYDVKM. The CDR3 is made up of 13 amino acids. Trimming took off 3 bases at V and 7 bases at J, with 13 bases between the two ends. As DNA, the CDR3 is TGTGCCAGCAGTTTGGGCAGGGAGTCAGAGCAGTACTTC. Its translation is CASSLGRESEQYF.

The CDR3 region is CASSILGNQKQETQYF. Here the CDR3 DNA reads TGCGCCAGCAGCATTCTAGGTAATCAAAAACAAGAGACCCAGTACTTC. The chain carries TRBV5-1 and TRBJ2-5; D is unresolved. V gave up 4 bases and J gave up 2 bases, with 18 bases separating them. This CDR3 region has 16 residues. Germline V lookup: CDR1 SGHRS, CDR2 YFSETQ. The full variable domain, completed using reference TRBV5-1 and TRBJ2-5, is KAGVTQTPRYLIKTRGQQVTLSCSPISGHRSVSWYQQTPGQGLQFLFEYFSETQRNKGNFPGRFSGRQFSNSRSEMNVSTLELGDSALYLCASSILGNQKQETQYFGPGTRLLVL.